The rows below give T cell receptor beta chains drawn from one sample of a study of T cells in Graves' hyperthyroidism and ophthalmopathy. Each CDR3 protein is one row after TCRdb ran MiXCR on the multiplex PCR reads. Counted here are about 520,000 distinct CDR3 sequences, about a fifth occurring once; the ten biggest clones make up more than 20%. The sequencing sample was made of blood. Receptor source: a man between 18 and 35 years old with Graves' hyperthyroidism. Both conserved end residues are part of each CDR3. A D gene is named only where the DNA matches it firmly. Clone sizes are given selectively: once, few, many, or a class where the clone is expanded.

j_call: TRBJ1-2; v_call: TRBV4-1; clone_size: NA; d_call: NA; cdr3_nt: TGCGCCAGCAGCTCACCGAACCGGGGTGGCTACACCTTC; cdr3_aa: CASSSPNRGGYTF
j_call: TRBJ2-2; v_call: TRBV9; clone_size: many; d_call: NA; cdr3_nt: TGTGCCAGCAGCCCCCGGACCGGAGGTGCGAACACCGGGGAGCTGTTTTTT; cdr3_aa: CASSPRTGGANTGELFF
j_call: TRBJ2-5; v_call: TRBV20-1; clone_size: many; d_call: NA; cdr3_nt: TGCAGTGCTAGAGATAAGCTTGACGGCGGCCTCGAGACCCAGTACTTC; cdr3_aa: CSARDKLDGGLETQYF
j_call: TRBJ1-2; v_call: TRBV6-1; clone_size: many; d_call: NA; cdr3_nt: TGTGCCAGCAGTCGCCAGCTAGGGACGGTGAACTATGGCTACACCTTC; cdr3_aa: CASSRQLGTVNYGYTF
j_call: TRBJ2-5; v_call: TRBV6-5; clone_size: many; d_call: NA; cdr3_nt: TGTGCCAGCGGTTACGGTGGCCGAAGGGAGACCCAGTACTTC; cdr3_aa: CASGYGGRRETQYF
j_call: TRBJ1-1; v_call: TRBV2; clone_size: many; d_call: NA; cdr3_nt: TGTGCCAGCAGTGCGAGCAGCGAAGCTTTCTTT; cdr3_aa: CASSASSEAFF
j_call: TRBJ2-7; v_call: TRBV30; clone_size: many; d_call: NA; cdr3_nt: TGTGCCTGGCGCACCTCCTACGAGCAGTACTTC; cdr3_aa: CAWRTSYEQYF
j_call: TRBJ1-1; v_call: TRBV11-1; clone_size: many; d_call: NA; cdr3_nt: TGTGCCAGCAGCCAAAGGGCCACAGGGCTGAACACTGAAGCTTTCTTT; cdr3_aa: CASSQRATGLNTEAFF
j_call: TRBJ1-2; v_call: TRBV6-5; clone_size: many; d_call: NA; cdr3_nt: TGTGCCAGCAGTTCTCAGGACAGCCCGGGGCATGGCTACACCTTC; cdr3_aa: CASSSQDSPGHGYTF
j_call: TRBJ2-7; v_call: TRBV7-9; clone_size: NA; d_call: NA; cdr3_nt: TGTGCCAGCAGCTTAGATCCAGCCAACTACGAGCAGTACTTC; cdr3_aa: CASSLDPANYEQYF
j_call: TRBJ2-2; v_call: TRBV28; clone_size: NA; d_call: TRBD1; cdr3_nt: TGTGCCAGCAGTCGAGAGGACAGGGATCCCACCGGGGAGCTGTTTTTT; cdr3_aa: CASSREDRDPTGELFF
j_call: TRBJ1-2; v_call: TRBV4-2; clone_size: many; d_call: NA; cdr3_nt: TGTGCCAGCAGCCAAGAAACAGGGCGAAACTATGGCTACACCTTC; cdr3_aa: CASSQETGRNYGYTF
j_call: TRBJ1-1; v_call: TRBV7-6; clone_size: many; d_call: TRBD1; cdr3_nt: TGTGCCAGCAGCTTAAGACAGGGGCTACTAAGAAACACTGAAGCTTTCTTT; cdr3_aa: CASSLRQGLLRNTEAFF
j_call: TRBJ1-2; v_call: TRBV28; clone_size: many; d_call: TRBD1; cdr3_nt: TGTGCCAGCAGTTTCCCGCCGGACAGGGGCTATGGCTACACCTTC; cdr3_aa: CASSFPPDRGYGYTF
j_call: TRBJ1-5; v_call: TRBV28; clone_size: many; d_call: TRBD1; cdr3_nt: TGTGCCAGCAGGGGGCGACAGGGCCAAAATCAGCCCCAGCATTTT; cdr3_aa: CASRGRQGQNQPQHF
j_call: TRBJ1-1; v_call: TRBV15; clone_size: NA; d_call: NA; cdr3_nt: TGTGCCACCAGCAGTGATGGGGTGGGCACTGAAGCTTTCTTT; cdr3_aa: CATSSDGVGTEAFF
j_call: TRBJ2-4; v_call: TRBV6-5; clone_size: NA; d_call: TRBD2; cdr3_nt: TGTGCCAGCAGCTACCTTCTAGCGGGGCTAGCCAAAAACATTCAGTACTTC; cdr3_aa: CASSYLLAGLAKNIQYF
j_call: TRBJ2-7; v_call: TRBV7-8; clone_size: many; d_call: NA; cdr3_nt: TGTGCCAGCAGCCAAAGGAGGGCTGGGGGGGAGCAGTACTTC; cdr3_aa: CASSQRRAGGEQYF
j_call: TRBJ2-5; v_call: TRBV15; clone_size: many; d_call: NA; cdr3_nt: TGTGCCACCAGCAGGTCTAGTGCGGGGGAGACCCAGTACTTC; cdr3_aa: CATSRSSAGETQYF
j_call: TRBJ2-5; v_call: TRBV7-2; clone_size: many; d_call: NA; cdr3_nt: TGTGCCAGCAGCTTAGGACTAGTTGAGACCCAGTACTTC; cdr3_aa: CASSLGLVETQYF
j_call: TRBJ2-7; v_call: TRBV11-2; clone_size: NA; d_call: NA; cdr3_nt: TGTGCCAGCAGCGAGCAGGGAGGGGGTATCGACGAGCAGTACTTC; cdr3_aa: CASSEQGGGIDEQYF
j_call: TRBJ1-2; v_call: TRBV19; clone_size: many; d_call: NA; cdr3_nt: TGTGCCAGTAGCGAGACGGGAAGCTATGGCTACACCTTC; cdr3_aa: CASSETGSYGYTF
j_call: TRBJ1-2; v_call: TRBV6-1; clone_size: few; d_call: NA; cdr3_nt: TGTGCCAGCGGGCCGAATACAGGTTTTGTTAACTATGGCTACACCTTC; cdr3_aa: CASGPNTGFVNYGYTF
j_call: TRBJ1-2; v_call: TRBV5-1; clone_size: NA; d_call: NA; cdr3_nt: TGCGCCAGCAGCTTGGGGGGCGTGTCCCCTAACTATGGCTACACCTTC; cdr3_aa: CASSLGGVSPNYGYTF